One and the same sample provided the 18 T cell receptor beta chains below, sequenced in a study of CD8 T cells in Susac syndrome. RNA totalling roughly 0.45 to 1 ug underwent reverse transcription with random hexamers. TCRdb processed the immunoSEQ multiplex PCR reads anew with MiXCR; each CDR3 protein has one entry. The sample includes around 300,000 distinct CDR3 sequences, around 89% of them seen just once. Material: CD8+ T cells from PBMCs. The receptor source for this set is a human donor with multiple sclerosis.

The chain couples TRBV13 to TRBJ2-3, with TRBD2 matching 7 bases. From germline, CDR1 is PRHDT and CDR2 FYEKMQ (reference sequence). The V segment lost 5 bases and the J segment 0 bases; nucleotides outside the gene matches: 8. The CDR3 consists of 16 residues. The CDR3 sequence: CASSTLSGESTDTQYF. CDR3 nucleotide sequence: TGTGCCAGCAGCACCCTAAGCGGGGAGAGCACAGATACGCAGTATTTT.

This clonotype was counted once. The chain is built from TRBV7-3 and TRBJ2-2; 10 nucleotides match TRBD2. After removal of 0 bases from V and 4 bases from J, the junction contained 2 bases not matched to a gene. The V gene's germline CDR1 is SGHTA and CDR2 FQGTGA. This CDR3 is 16 amino acids long. In DNA, the CDR3 is TGTGCCAGCAGCTTAACTAGCGGGGGGCCCACCGGGGAGCTGTTTTTT. Translating it yields CASSLTSGGPTGELFF.

The V call is TRBV9, the J call TRBJ2-3, with TRBD2 identical over 7 bases. The V segment lost 0 bases and the J segment 0 bases; nucleotides outside the gene matches: 25. The CDR3 loop spans 23 amino acids. Looked up from germline, CDR1 is SGDLS and CDR2 is YYNGEE. In nucleotides, the CDR3 is TGTGCCAGCAGCGTAGCCCCCACCCGGGTCCCAACACCGAGCGGGGCTAGCACAGATACGCAGTATTTT. It is translated as CASSVAPTRVPTPSGASTDTQYF.

This clonotype was seen a handful of times. This rearrangement joins TRBV27 to TRBJ2-7; a weak D match, TRBD2 (5 bases). The germline CDR1 and CDR2 sequences are MNHEY and SMNVEV (reference sequence). V gave up 2 bases and J gave up 4 bases, with 9 bases separating them. The CDR3 runs to 13 residues. The CDR3 region has the DNA TGTGCCAGCAGTTTAGGAGGAAGGTACGAGCAGTACTTC. The encoded protein is CASSLGGRYEQYF.

V is TRBV12-3 or TRBV12-4 and J is TRBJ1-1; 7 bases match TRBD1. The CDR3 is 15 residues long. Trimming at V came to 3 bases and at J to 1 base, leaving 5 bases not matched to a gene. This chain's CDR3 is CASSLGTAWNTEAFF. For the CDR3, the DNA is TGTGCCAGCAGTTTGGGGACAGCGTGGAACACTGAAGCTTTCTTT.

The chain uses TRBV5-1 and TRBJ1-1; D is uncertain. The V end lost 2 bases, the J end lost 6 bases, and 17 bases lay between the germline ends. The CDR3 contains 15 residues. Germline V gene lookup returns CDR1 SGHRS and CDR2 YFSETQ. The CDR3 here is CASSFSGSGTPEAFF. As DNA, the CDR3 is TGCGCCAGCAGCTTTTCGGGGAGCGGTACCCCTGAAGCTTTCTTT.

This chain connects TRBV6-5 to TRBJ2-7; weak D call: TRBD1 (6 bases). CDR3 length: 17 residues. The V end was cut by 4 bases, the J end by 0 bases, with 19 bases between. Germline V gives CDR1 MNHEY, CDR2 SVGAGI. CDR3 sequence reads: CASSSVEGTPFSYEQYF. The CDR3 DNA reads TGTGCCAGCAGTTCGGTTGAAGGGACACCATTCTCCTACGAGCAGTACTTC.

J is TRBJ2-7 and V is TRBV6-2 or TRBV6-3; tentative D call: TRBD1 (5 bases). The CDR3 spans 12 residues. Germline assignment: CDR1 MNHEY and CDR2 SVGEGT. Between the trimmed V and J ends, which lost 5 bases and 3 bases, there was a span of 8 bases. The CDR3 region has the DNA TGTGCCAGCAGTACAGGAAACTACGAGCAGTACTTC. This codes for CASSTGNYEQYF.

The chain recombines TRBV13 with TRBJ1-5; TRBD1 agrees at 10 bases. The CDR3 is made up of 15 amino acids. Germline CDR1 and CDR2: PRHDT and FYEKMQ (reference sequence). The V segment lost 5 bases and the J segment 6 bases; nucleotides outside the gene matches: 7. The CDR3 coding sequence is TGTGCCAGCAGCGTCGGACAGGGGGGAGGTCAGCCCCAGCATTTT. The encoded protein is CASSVGQGGGQPQHF.

In its sample, this clonotype was seen once. J is TRBJ1-2 and V is TRBV20-1; D unclear. The CDR3 extends over 15 amino acids. Trimming took 0 bases from V and 1 from J, leaving 12 bases between them. CDR1 and CDR2 (germline): DFQATT, SNEGSKA (reference sequence). CDR3 loop: CSARDDRTDNYGYTF. The CDR3 DNA reads as TGCAGTGCTAGAGATGACCGGACGGATAACTATGGCTACACCTTC.

This rearrangement joins TRBV28 to TRBJ2-2; D is tentatively TRBD1 or TRBD2 (5 bases each). Germline V gene lookup returns CDR1 MDHEN and CDR2 SYDVKM. V lost 2 bases, J lost 5 bases, and 12 bases lay in between. The CDR3 is made up of 15 amino acids. For the CDR3, the DNA is TGTGCCAGCAGTTTAAGAGGGGTTAGAACCGGGGAGCTGTTTTTT. Translation gives CASSLRGVRTGELFF. Full variable domain (missing parts from reference TRBV28 and TRBJ2-2): DVKVTQSSRYLVKRTGEKVFLECVQDMDHENMFWYRQDPGLGLRLIYFSYDVKMKEKGDIPEGYSVSREKKERFSLILESASTNQTSMYLCASSLRGVRTGELFFGEGSRLTVL.

The rearrangement links TRBV7-6 to TRBJ1-5; no definite D call. Trimming removed 1 base at V and 6 bases at J, with 13 bases between. Germline-derived CDR1 and CDR2 are SGHVS and FNYEAQ. The CDR3 is made up of 15 amino acids. DNA for the CDR3: TGTGCCAGCAGCTTAGGTACGGGGTCCCTTCAGCCCCAGCATTTT. It codes for CASSLGTGSLQPQHF.

The chain links TRBV11-2 to TRBJ2-7, with D perhaps matching TRBD2 (5 bases). In germline, CDR1 is SGHAT, CDR2 FQNNGV. The V and J ends lost 5 bases and 0 bases respectively, with 17 bases between them. This CDR3 comprises 16 residues. CDR3 nucleotides: TGTGCCAGCAGCCCCGGTGGCTGGGAGAGCTCCTACGAGCAGTACTTC. Its translation: CASSPGGWESSYEQYF.

V and J are TRBV9 and TRBJ1-2; 10 nucleotides match TRBD1. CDR1 is SGDLS and CDR2 is YYNGEE in the germline V gene. There are 14 residues in the CDR3. V shed 3 bases and J 5 bases; nucleotides not matched to a gene: 4. CDR3 loop: CASSGGQGLYGYTF. DNA of the CDR3: TGTGCCAGCAGCGGGGGACAGGGGCTATATGGCTACACCTTC.

The chain recombines TRBV19 with TRBJ2-4; tentative D call: TRBD2 (6 bases). The CDR3 covers 13 residues. Trimming removed 5 bases from V and 8 bases from J, with 13 bases in between. CDR1 LNHDA and CDR2 SQIVND come from the germline V gene (reference sequence). Written as DNA, the CDR3 is TGTGCCAGTAGTCCGGGACTGAGATACATTCAGTACTTC. This gives the protein CASSPGLRYIQYF.

The gene calls are TRBV6-2 or TRBV6-3 and TRBJ2-3, with 7 nucleotides matching TRBD1. CDR3 length: 13 amino acids. The germline V gene encodes CDR1 MNHEY and CDR2 SVGEGT. Trimming cost V 6 bases and J 6 bases; bases outside gene matches: 6. As DNA, the CDR3 is TGTGCCAGCAGACACAGGGGTGGGGATACGCAGTATTTT. Its translation: CASRHRGGDTQYF.

The V gene is TRBV27, the J gene TRBJ2-2; D call uncertain. The CDR3 spans 14 residues. Between the trimmed V and J ends, which lost 9 bases and 5 bases, there was a span of 16 bases. Germline CDR1 MNHEY, CDR2 SMNVEV (reference sequence). CDR3 nucleotides: TGTGCCAGTAGTCCGCTGACTCAGACCGGGGAGCTGTTTTTT. It codes for CASSPLTQTGELFF.

The chain carries TRBV7-9 and TRBJ2-7, with D tentatively TRBD1 or TRBD2 (5 bases each). Deletions cut 7 bases from V and 2 bases from J, with 18 bases between. CDR3 length equals 15 residues. Germline values: CDR1 SEHNR, CDR2 FQNEAQ (reference sequence). CDR3 nucleotide sequence: TGTGCCAGCACCCCTCTTGGGCAGGGAGCCTACGAGCAGTACTTC. Amino acids: CASTPLGQGAYEQYF.